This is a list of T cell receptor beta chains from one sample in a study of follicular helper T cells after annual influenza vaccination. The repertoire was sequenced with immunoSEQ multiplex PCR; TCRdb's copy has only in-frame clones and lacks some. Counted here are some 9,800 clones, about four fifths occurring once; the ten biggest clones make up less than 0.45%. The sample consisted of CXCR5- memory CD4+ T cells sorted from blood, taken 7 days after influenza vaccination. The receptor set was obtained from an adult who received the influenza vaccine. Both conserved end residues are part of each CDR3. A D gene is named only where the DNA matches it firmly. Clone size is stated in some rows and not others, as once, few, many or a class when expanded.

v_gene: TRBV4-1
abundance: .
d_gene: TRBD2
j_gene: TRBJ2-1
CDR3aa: CASSPTLTTSGGPRIF
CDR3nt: TGCGCCAGCAGCCCGACCCTAACGACTAGCGGGGGCCCCCGGATCTTC

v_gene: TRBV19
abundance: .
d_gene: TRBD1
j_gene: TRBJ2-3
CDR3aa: CASSVWDRGFSTDTQYF
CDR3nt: TGTGCCAGTAGTGTGTGGGACAGGGGATTTTCCACAGATACGCAGTATTTT

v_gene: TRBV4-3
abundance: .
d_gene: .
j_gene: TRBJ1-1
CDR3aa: CASSQLGGHTEAFF
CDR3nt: TGCGCCAGCAGCCAGTTGGGGGGACACACTGAAGCTTTCTTT

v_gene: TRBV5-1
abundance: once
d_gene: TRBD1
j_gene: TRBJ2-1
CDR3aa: CASSPTGTGSNEQFF
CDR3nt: TGCGCCAGCAGCCCTACCGGGACAGGGTCCAATGAGCAGTTCTTC

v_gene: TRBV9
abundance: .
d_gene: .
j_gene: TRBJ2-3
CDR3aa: CASSVTTDTQYF
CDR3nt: TGTGCCAGCAGCGTAACAACAGATACGCAGTATTTT

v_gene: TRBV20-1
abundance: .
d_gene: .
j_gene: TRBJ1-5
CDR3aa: CSATGNQPQHF
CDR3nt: TGCAGTGCTACCGGGAATCAGCCCCAGCATTTT

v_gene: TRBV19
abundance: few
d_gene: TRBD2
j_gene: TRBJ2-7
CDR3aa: CASSIRGTSGGRGYEQYF
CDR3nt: TGTGCCAGTAGTATCCGTGGGACTAGCGGGGGCCGCGGTTACGAGCAGTACTTC

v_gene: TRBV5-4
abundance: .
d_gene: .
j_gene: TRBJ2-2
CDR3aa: CASSLRGANTGELFF
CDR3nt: TGTGCCAGCAGCTTAAGGGGAGCGAACACCGGGGAGCTGTTTTTT

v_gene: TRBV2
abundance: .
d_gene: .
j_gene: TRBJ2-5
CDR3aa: CASSEVTLGVPGQETQYF
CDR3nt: TGTGCCAGCAGTGAAGTTACACTCGGGGTTCCTGGCCAAGAGACCCAGTACTTC

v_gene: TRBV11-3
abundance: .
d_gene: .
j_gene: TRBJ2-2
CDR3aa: CASSPTLGVGTGELFF
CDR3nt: TGTGCCAGCAGCCCGACGCTCGGGGTGGGCACCGGGGAGCTGTTTTTT

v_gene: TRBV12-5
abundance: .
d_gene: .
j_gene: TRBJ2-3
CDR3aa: CASGLVERGGRDTDTQYF
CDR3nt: TGTGCTAGTGGTTTGGTAGAAAGGGGAGGACGGGACACAGATACGCAGTATTTT

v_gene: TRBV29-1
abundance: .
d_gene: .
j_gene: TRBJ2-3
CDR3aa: CSAAVGGPTDTQYF
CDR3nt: TGCAGCGCAGCAGTGGGGGGGCCCACAGATACGCAGTATTTT

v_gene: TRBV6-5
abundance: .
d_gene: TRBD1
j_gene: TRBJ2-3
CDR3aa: CASSYSQGQGSDTQYF
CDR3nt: TGTGCCAGCAGTTACTCTCAGGGACAGGGATCAGATACGCAGTATTTT

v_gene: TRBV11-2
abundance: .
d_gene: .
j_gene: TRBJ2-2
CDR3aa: CASSWAAYTGELFF
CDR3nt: TGTGCCAGCAGCTGGGCGGCTTATACCGGGGAGCTGTTTTTT

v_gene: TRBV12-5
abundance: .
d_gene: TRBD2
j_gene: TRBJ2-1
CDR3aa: CASGPTPGLAGPSSYNEQFF
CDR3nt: TGTGCTAGTGGCCCCACTCCGGGACTAGCGGGACCGAGCTCCTACAATGAGCAGTTCTTC

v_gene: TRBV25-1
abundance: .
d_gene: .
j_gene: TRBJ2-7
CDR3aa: CASSRVGRGLLEQYF
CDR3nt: TGTGCCAGCAGCCGCGTAGGCAGGGGACTCCTCGAGCAGTACTTC

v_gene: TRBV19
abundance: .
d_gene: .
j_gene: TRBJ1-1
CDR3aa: CASSIEVLNTEAFF
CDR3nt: TGTGCCAGTAGTATAGAGGTACTAAACACTGAAGCTTTCTTT

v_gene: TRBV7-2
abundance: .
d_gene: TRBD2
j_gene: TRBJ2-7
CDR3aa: CASSLGEGRVAYEQYF
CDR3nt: TGTGCCAGCAGCTTGGGGGAGGGGCGGGTCGCCTACGAGCAGTACTTC

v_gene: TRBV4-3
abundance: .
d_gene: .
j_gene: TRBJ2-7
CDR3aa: CASSQDRSRSSYEQYF
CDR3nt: TGCGCCAGCAGCCAAGATAGGTCCAGGTCCTCCTACGAGCAGTACTTC

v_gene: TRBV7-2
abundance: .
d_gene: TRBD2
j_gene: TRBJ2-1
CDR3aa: CASSTRTSGGYNEQFF
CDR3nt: TGTGCCAGCAGCACCCGAACTAGCGGGGGATACAATGAGCAGTTCTTC

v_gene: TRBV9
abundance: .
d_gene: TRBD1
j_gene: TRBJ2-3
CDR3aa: CASSVGDRGTDTQYF
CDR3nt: TGTGCCAGCAGCGTAGGGGACAGGGGCACAGATACGCAGTATTTT

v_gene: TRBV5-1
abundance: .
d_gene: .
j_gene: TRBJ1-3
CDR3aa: CASSPALGNTIYF
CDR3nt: TGCGCCAGCAGCCCTGCCCTAGGAAACACCATATATTTT

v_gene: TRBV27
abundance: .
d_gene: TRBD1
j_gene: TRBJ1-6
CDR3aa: CASRPTGTNSPLHF
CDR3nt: TGTGCCAGCAGACCGACAGGGACTAATTCACCCCTCCACTTT

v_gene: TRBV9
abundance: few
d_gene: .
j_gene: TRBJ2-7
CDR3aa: CASSVAGTGLYEQYF
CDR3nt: TGTGCCAGCAGCGTAGCCGGTACAGGGCTCTACGAGCAGTACTTC

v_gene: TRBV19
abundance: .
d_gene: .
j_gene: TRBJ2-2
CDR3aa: CASEGGTGELFF
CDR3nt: TGTGCCTCCGAGGGGGGGACCGGGGAGCTGTTTTTT

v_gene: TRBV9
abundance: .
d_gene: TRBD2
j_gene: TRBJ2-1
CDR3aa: CASSETSGPYNEQFF
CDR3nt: TGTGCCAGCAGCGAGACTAGCGGTCCCTACAATGAGCAGTTCTTC

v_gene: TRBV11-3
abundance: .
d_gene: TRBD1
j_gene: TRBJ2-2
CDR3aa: CASSFAGTGSTGELFF
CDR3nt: TGTGCCAGCAGCTTCGCCGGGACAGGGAGCACCGGGGAGCTGTTTTTT

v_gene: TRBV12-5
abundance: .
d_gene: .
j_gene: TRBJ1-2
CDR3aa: CASGRGGRTNYGYTF
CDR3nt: TGTGCTAGTGGCCGTGGGGGCCGAACTAACTATGGCTACACCTTC

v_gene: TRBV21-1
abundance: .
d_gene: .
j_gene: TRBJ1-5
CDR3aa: CASTTGEGGSNQPQHF
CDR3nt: TGTGCCAGCACAACCGGGGAAGGGGGAAGTAATCAGCCCCAGCATTTT

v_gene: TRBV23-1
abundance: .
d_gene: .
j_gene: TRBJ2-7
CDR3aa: CASRVRSDPYEQYF
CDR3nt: TGCGCCAGCAGAGTCAGGTCAGACCCCTACGAGCAGTACTTC

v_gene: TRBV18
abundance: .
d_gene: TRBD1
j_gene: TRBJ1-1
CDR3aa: CASSPGQMNTEAFF
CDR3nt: TGTGCCAGCTCACCGGGACAGATGAACACTGAAGCTTTCTTT

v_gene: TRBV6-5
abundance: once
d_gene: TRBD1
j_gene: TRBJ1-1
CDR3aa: CASRIQGATEAFF
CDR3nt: TGTGCCAGCAGGATACAGGGGGCTACTGAAGCTTTCTTT

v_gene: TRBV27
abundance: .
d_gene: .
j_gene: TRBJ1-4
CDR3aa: CASSLHKPNEKLFF
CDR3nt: TGTGCCAGCAGTTTACATAAGCCTAATGAAAAACTGTTTTTT

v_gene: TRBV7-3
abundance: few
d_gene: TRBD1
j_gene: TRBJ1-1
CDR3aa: CASSTTGGVTEAFF
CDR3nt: TGTGCCAGCAGCACCACAGGGGGCGTCACTGAAGCTTTCTTT

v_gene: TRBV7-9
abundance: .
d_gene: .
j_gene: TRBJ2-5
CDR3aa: CASIKGEETQYF
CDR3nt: TGTGCCAGCATTAAGGGGGAAGAGACCCAGTACTTC

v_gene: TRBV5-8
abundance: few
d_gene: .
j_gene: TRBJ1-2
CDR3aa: CASSLVGSPYGYTF
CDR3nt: TGTGCCAGCAGCTTGGTTGGCTCCCCCTATGGCTACACCTTC

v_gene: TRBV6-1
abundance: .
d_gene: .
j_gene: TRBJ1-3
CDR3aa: CASSEGYSGNTIYF
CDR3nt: TGTGCCAGCAGTGAAGGATACTCTGGAAACACCATATATTTT